This note documents a single T cell receptor (beta chain) sequence. Sequencing was performed with immunoSEQ multiplex PCR; in TCRdb, only in-frame clones are kept and a portion is missing. The data contain around 69,000 clones, more than 70% of them singletons. This record comes from a study of T cell responses to AZD1222 COVID-19 vaccine. The ends lost 2 bases at V and 2 bases at J; junction bases unmatched: 2. The CDR3 spans 15 residues. Germline loops: CDR1 MNHNS, CDR2 SASEGT. This TCR came from an adult in good health. The V call is TRBV6-1, the J call TRBJ1-2, with 10 bases that match TRBD1. The sample consisted of peripheral blood, taken on day 0 of AZD1222 vaccination. This chain's CDR3 is CASSERTGGNYGYTF. The CDR3 DNA sequence: TGTGCCAGCAGTGAAAGGACAGGGGGGAACTATGGCTACACCTTC.